This TCR beta chain was obtained from a study of cytomegalovirus exposure and HLA in healthy donors. The V and J ends lost 6 bases and 9 bases respectively, with 27 bases between them. The germline V gene has CDR1 KGHSH and CDR2 LQKENI. The CDR3 sequence is 16 residues long. PCR was performed using 60 Vbeta and 13 Jbeta primers. The protocol was immunoSEQ multiplex PCR, while the TCRdb copy is restricted to in-frame clones and leaves out a portion. The data show some 130,000 clones, roughly 63% seen once. Study-wide findings and caveats: HLA-A and HLA-B allele assignments for most subjects were reportedly predicted accurately using TCR beta sequences. Earlier analysis found most TCR beta V segments productive about 90% or about 30% of the time. A classifier reportedly called cytomegalovirus status with high sensitivity and specificity.

Regarding this clone: Its specificity is unknown.

This clonotype was obtained from a young man in good health and CMV-seropositive. The sample was PBMCs. The J gene is TRBJ2-7, the V gene TRBV18; the D gene is possibly TRBD2 (6 bases). The CDR3 sequence is CASSPGAPPPFSGQYF. The CDR3 DNA reads as TGTGCCAGCTCGCCGGGAGCGCCCCCCCCGTTTTCCGGGCAGTACTTC.